This record covers a single T cell receptor beta chain. Its target is unknown. The sample originates from a study of cytomegalovirus exposure and HLA in healthy donors. Study findings and constraints: Indistinguishable V segments, including TRBV6-2 and TRBV6-3, were excluded.

Researchers ran the PCR with 60 Vbeta and 13 Jbeta primers. Repertoires were generated with immunoSEQ multiplex PCR, while TCRdb's copy carries only in-frame clones and drops some. The repertoire holds fewer than 85,000 clones, with around 81% as singletons. Germline CDR1 SGDLS, CDR2 YYNGEE. V shed 0 bases and J 7 bases; nucleotides not matched to a gene: 4. This CDR3 contains 14 residues. The TCR originated in a man between 18 and 29 years old in good health and CMV-seropositive. Material: PBMCs. The chain uses TRBV9 and TRBJ2-1, with 7 bases lining up with TRBD2. This CDR3 is CASSVGGRGNEQFF. CDR3 coding DNA: TGTGCCAGCAGCGTAGGCGGGAGAGGTAATGAGCAGTTCTTC.